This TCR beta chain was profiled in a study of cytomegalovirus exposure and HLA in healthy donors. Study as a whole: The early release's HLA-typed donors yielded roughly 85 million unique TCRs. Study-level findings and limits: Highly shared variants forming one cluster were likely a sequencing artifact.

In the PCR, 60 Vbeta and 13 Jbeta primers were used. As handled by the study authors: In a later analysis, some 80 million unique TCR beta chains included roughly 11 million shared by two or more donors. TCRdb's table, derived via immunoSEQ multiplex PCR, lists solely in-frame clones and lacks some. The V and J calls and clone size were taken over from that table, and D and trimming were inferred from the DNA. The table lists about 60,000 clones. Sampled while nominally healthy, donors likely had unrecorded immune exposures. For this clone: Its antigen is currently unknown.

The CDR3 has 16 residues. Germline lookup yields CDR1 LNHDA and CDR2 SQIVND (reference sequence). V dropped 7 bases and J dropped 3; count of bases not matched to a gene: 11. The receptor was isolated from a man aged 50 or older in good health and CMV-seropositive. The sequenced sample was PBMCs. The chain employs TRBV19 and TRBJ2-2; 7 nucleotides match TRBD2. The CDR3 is CASTPSGRAYTGELFF. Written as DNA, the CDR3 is TGTGCCAGTACCCCCTCAGGGAGGGCCTACACCGGGGAGCTGTTTTTT.